This T cell receptor beta chain came from a study of cytomegalovirus exposure and HLA in healthy donors. At the level of the study: Tens of millions of unique TCRs, all from HLA-typed donors, were included in an early release of the data. General study points: Further analysis was carried out later, and it showed several of the most significant clusters appearing linked to common viral pathogens.

PCR involved 60 Vbeta and 13 Jbeta primers. TCRdb keeps only in-frame clones here, not all; method: immunoSEQ multiplex PCR. Of some 150,000 clones in the sample, approximately 80% are singletons; the top ten hold about 4.5%. This clone showed up just a few times. Antigen unknown. Trimming took 4 bases from V and 5 from J; bases not matched to a gene: 6. Germline CDR1 is LGHNA and CDR2 is YNFKEQ. This CDR3 spans 15 amino acids. The rearrangement links TRBV4-2 to TRBJ2-2; TRBD2 matches 8 bases. The sample consisted of PBMCs. This clonotype was obtained from a man between 40 and 49 years old in good health and CMV-seronegative. The CDR3 sequence: CASSRSGGGTGELFF. CDR3 nucleotides: TGTGCCAGCAGCCGATCGGGGGGGGGTACCGGGGAGCTGTTTTTT.